These 27 T cell receptor beta chains came from one sample sequenced in a study of PD-1 blockade in classical Hodgkin lymphoma. Each patient relapsed following autologous stem cell transplantation, and prior brentuximab vedotin exposure differed. The protocol was immunoSEQ multiplex PCR, while the TCRdb copy is restricted to in-frame clones and leaves out a portion. The sample shows more than 10,000 clones, 80% to 95% of them seen only once. The input for sequencing was peripheral blood mononuclear cells (PBMCs), taken at baseline. The receptors were gathered from a human donor with classical Hodgkin lymphoma.

In this sample, this clone turned up a few times. This sequence joins TRBV29-1 and TRBJ2-1, with 7 bases identical to TRBD2. CDR3 length: 13 amino acids. J lost 4 bases, V lost 6 bases, and 6 bases had no gene match. The germline CDR1 and CDR2 sequences are SQVTM and ANQGSEA. CDR3 protein: CSVATAGYNEQFF. CDR3 nucleotides: TGCAGCGTGGCGACAGCGGGATACAATGAGCAGTTCTTC.

The chain recombines TRBV7-2 with TRBJ1-2; TRBD1 matches at 9 bases. The V gene's germline CDR1 is SGHTA and CDR2 FQGNSA. CDR3 size: 17 residues. Trimming removed 0 bases from V and 8 bases from J; junction bases left unmatched: 13. The CDR3, as DNA: TGTGCCAGCAGCTTAGCCTTTAACAGGGGGCTTCGAGGAGGCTACACCTTC. Protein: CASSLAFNRGLRGGYTF.

The rearrangement joins TRBV7-2 to TRBJ2-7, with 8 bases identical to TRBD2. The trim removed 4 bases at V and 0 bases at J, leaving 5 bases unmatched. The length of the CDR3 is 15 residues. The V gene's germline CDR1 is SGHTA and CDR2 FQGNSA. The CDR3 sequence is CASSSLAGSSYEQYF. CDR3 nucleotides: TGTGCCAGCAGCTCCTTAGCGGGGAGCTCCTACGAGCAGTACTTC.

This chain uses TRBV5-1 with TRBJ2-3; a possible D gene is TRBD1 (5 bases). V lost 0 bases, J lost 4 bases, and 9 bases lay in between. The CDR3 runs to 14 residues. Per germline, CDR1 SGHRS and CDR2 YFSETQ. The CDR3 here is CASSLEGMADTQYF. For the CDR3, the DNA is TGCGCCAGCAGCTTGGAGGGGATGGCAGATACGCAGTATTTT.

This sequence joins TRBV4-1 and TRBJ1-5, with D unresolved. There are 13 residues in the CDR3. V dropped 3 bases and J dropped 6 bases, with 9 bases sitting between them. Germline V gene sequence: CDR1 MGHRA, CDR2 YSYEKL. The CDR3 sequence: CASSQEVIQPQHF. The CDR3 region has the DNA TGCGCCAGCAGCCAGGAGGTTATTCAGCCCCAGCATTTT.

J is TRBJ2-1 and V is TRBV2; weak D call: TRBD2 (6 bases). CDR3 size: 14 residues. Germline V gene lookup returns CDR1 SNHLY and CDR2 FYNNEI. The V end lost 8 bases, the J end lost 0 bases, and 11 bases lay between the germline ends. CDR3 in DNA: TGTGCCAGCCGTAAGACTAGCTCCTACAATGAGCAGTTCTTC. It translates to CASRKTSSYNEQFF.

The chain joins TRBV10-3 to TRBJ2-1; 12 bases line up with TRBD2. Germline CDR1 ENHRY, CDR2 SYGVKD. The CDR3 totals 15 residues. Unmatched junction bases numbered 6, after V lost 4 bases and J lost 8 bases. This CDR3 reads CAISGASGGAHEQFF. CDR3 coding DNA: TGTGCCATCAGTGGGGCTAGCGGGGGGGCCCATGAGCAGTTCTTC.

The gene calls are TRBV6-6 and TRBJ2-4; D gene ambiguous. The CDR3 covers 14 residues. V was clipped by 4 bases and J by 2 bases, with 9 bases between them. CDR1 and CDR2 (germline): MNHNY, SVGAGI (reference sequence). CDR3 loop: CASSSSTSKNIQYF. The CDR3 nucleotides read TGTGCCAGCAGTTCCTCTACGTCCAAAAACATTCAGTACTTC.

This rearrangement joins TRBV19 to TRBJ2-5; tentative D call: TRBD1 (6 bases). The CDR3 sequence is 13 residues long. Germline V gives CDR1 LNHDA, CDR2 SQIVND (reference sequence). Trimming took off 10 bases at V and 5 bases at J, with 17 bases between the two ends. DNA for the CDR3: TGTGCCACCCCAGGGGTGAACTGGGAGACCCAGTACTTC. Protein sequence: CATPGVNWETQYF.

The gene calls are TRBV5-1 and TRBJ2-3, with a weak D call TRBD1 (5 bases). Per the germline V gene, CDR1 is SGHRS and CDR2 is YFSETQ. Trimming removed 4 bases at V and 2 bases at J, with 11 bases between. CDR3 length: 14 residues. The CDR3 nucleotides read TGCGCCAGCAGCCCAGACAGTCCCACAGATACGCAGTATTTT. Translating it yields CASSPDSPTDTQYF.

This rearrangement joins TRBV25-1 to TRBJ2-1; possible D gene TRBD1, 7 bases. Germline values: CDR1 MGHDK, CDR2 SYGVNS. The CDR3 totals 12 residues. The germline V and J ends were trimmed by 4 bases and 12 bases, with 13 bases remaining between them. CDR3 in DNA: TGTGCCAGCAGTGCCGACAGGGAGGTGCAGTTCTTC. As protein: CASSADREVQFF.

This clone was observed a few times. The germline gene is not matched at one end of the junction; a read error may be the cause. The chain combines TRBV2 with TRBJ2-1; no definite D call. Looked up from germline, CDR1 is SNHLY and CDR2 is FYNNEI. This CDR3 has 13 residues. This chain's CDR3 is CASREGLQNEQFF. The CDR3, as DNA: TGTGCCAGCAGAGAAGGGTTACAGAATGAGCAGTTCTTC.

The chain combines TRBV5-4 with TRBJ2-1; 7 bases are shared with TRBD1. V was clipped by 4 bases and J by 10 bases; unmatched bases: 14. Germline lookup yields CDR1 SGHNT and CDR2 YYREEE (reference sequence). The CDR3 sequence is 15 residues long. The CDR3 protein is CASSPMAQGLQEQFF. CDR3 in DNA: TGTGCCAGCAGCCCCATGGCACAGGGGCTCCAGGAGCAGTTCTTC.

The V call is TRBV29-1, the J call TRBJ2-7, with TRBD2 as a possible D gene (5 bases). V was pared by 4 bases and J by 1 base, with 5 bases between. The CDR3 has 11 residues. CDR1 SQVTM and CDR2 ANQGSEA come from the germline V gene. The CDR3 bases are TGCAGCGTTGGGACTTCCTACGAGCAGTACTTC. The encoded protein is CSVGTSYEQYF.

This chain links TRBV7-8 with TRBJ2-7; no clear D gene. Germline CDR1 SGHVS, CDR2 FQNEAQ. This CDR3 is 13 amino acids long. V gave up 2 bases and J gave up 6 bases, with 11 bases separating them. The CDR3 region has the DNA TGTGCCAGCAGCTTAAGGGATTTCGGCGAGCAGTACTTC. Amino acid sequence: CASSLRDFGEQYF.

The chain links TRBV19 to TRBJ2-1, with 11 bases aligning to TRBD2. V was clipped by 3 bases and J by 1 base; unmatched bases: 11. Germline V gene lookup returns CDR1 LNHDA and CDR2 SQIVND (reference sequence). The CDR3 extends over 19 amino acids. CDR3 residues: CASSIIGTSGSVSYNEQFF. In DNA, the CDR3 is TGTGCCAGTAGTATTATTGGGACTAGCGGTTCTGTGTCCTACAATGAGCAGTTCTTC.

This chain uses TRBV30 with TRBJ2-5, with 7 bases matching TRBD1. CDR3 size: 12 residues. Germline V gives CDR1 GTSNPN, CDR2 SVGIG (reference sequence). V lost 5 bases and J lost 3; bases outside the gene matches: 3. Written as DNA, the CDR3 is TGTGCCTGGGAAGACAGGGAAGAGACCCAGTACTTC. Protein product: CAWEDREETQYF.

V usage is TRBV28 and J usage is TRBJ1-2, with 8 bases fitting TRBD1. Germline V lookup: CDR1 MDHEN, CDR2 SYDVKM. This CDR3 has 13 residues. Losses at the gene ends were 6 bases for V and 2 bases for J; bases not matched to a gene: 2. CDR3 in amino acids: CASSHRGNYGYTF. The CDR3 DNA reads TGTGCCAGCAGCCACAGGGGGAACTATGGCTACACCTTC.

The V call is TRBV5-1, the J call TRBJ1-1; 8 positions agree with TRBD1. Germline loops: CDR1 SGHRS, CDR2 YFSETQ. Trimming took 3 bases from V and 6 from J; bases not matched to a gene: 7. The CDR3 is 14 amino acids. CDR3 bases: TGCGCCAGCAGCTCCGGGACAGGTACTTCTGAAGCTTTCTTT. As protein: CASSSGTGTSEAFF.

J is TRBJ2-5 and V is TRBV5-1, with a tentative D call TRBD1 (6 bases). CDR1 is SGHRS, CDR2 YFSETQ, per germline. The V end lost 4 bases, the J end lost 2 bases, and 15 bases lay between the germline ends. The CDR3 is 15 amino acids. The CDR3 region has the DNA TGCGCCAGCAGCCCACAAGGCAGGGGACAAGAGACCCAGTACTTC. Amino acids: CASSPQGRGQETQYF.

This rearrangement joins TRBV7-8 to TRBJ1-1; D not resolved. Trimming pared 2 bases from V and 1 base from J, leaving 8 bases between. Germline V gene sequence: CDR1 SGHVS, CDR2 FQNEAQ. The CDR3 extends over 14 amino acids. The CDR3 DNA sequence: TGTGCCAGCAGCTTAAATTATGGGAACACTGAAGCTTTCTTT. It translates to CASSLNYGNTEAFF.

For the CDR3, the DNA is TGTGCCAGCAGCTTCTCGTGGGCAACTAATGAAAAACTGTTTTTT. Residues: CASSFSWATNEKLFF. The gene calls are TRBV7-9 and TRBJ1-4; D gene uncertain. Germline CDR1 is SEHNR and CDR2 is FQNEAQ (reference sequence). Deletions cut 3 bases from V and 0 bases from J, with 8 bases between. The CDR3 consists of 15 residues.

The J gene is TRBJ1-1, the V gene TRBV10-2; 8 bases agree with TRBD1. CDR1 WSHSY and CDR2 SAAADI come from the germline V gene. J was trimmed by 7 bases and V by 6 bases; bases with no gene match: 22. This CDR3 spans 18 amino acids. This CDR3 is CASRSPLRQGSSAIEAFF. CDR3 bases: TGCGCCAGCAGAAGTCCCCTACGACAGGGGAGTTCTGCGATTGAAGCTTTCTTT.

This chain uses TRBV12-2 with TRBJ2-1; no DNA check was done on the table's D call, TRBD2. TRBV12-2 is given as a pseudogene. CDR3 length: 14 amino acids. The CDR3 reads CASRLAGGHNEQFF. The CDR3 coding sequence is TGTGCAAGTCGCTTAGCGGGGGGGCACAATGAGCAGTTCTTC.

The gene calls are TRBV28 and TRBJ1-4; perhaps TRBD1 as D (6 bases). The length of the CDR3 is 15 residues. The germline V and J ends were trimmed by 6 bases and 0 bases, with 11 bases remaining between them. Germline V CDR1 and CDR2: MDHEN, SYDVKM. CDR3 region: CASRPAGATNEKLFF. The CDR3, as DNA: TGTGCCAGCAGACCCGCAGGGGCAACTAATGAAAAACTGTTTTTT.

The CDR3 here is CASSFYEWSGPFTGELFF. CDR3 nucleotides: TGTGCCAGCAGCTTTTATGAGTGGTCTGGCCCCTTCACCGGGGAGCTGTTTTTT. The chain links TRBV7-9 to TRBJ2-2, with no clear D. The V end lost 3 bases, the J end lost 4 bases, and 21 bases lay between the germline ends. The CDR3 covers 18 residues. Per germline, CDR1 SEHNR and CDR2 FQNEAQ (reference sequence).

This chain uses TRBV20-1 with TRBJ2-7; D ambiguous. V lost 3 bases and J lost 3, with 6 bases in between. The germline CDR1 and CDR2 sequences are DFQATT and SNEGSKA (reference sequence). CDR3 length: 11 residues. The CDR3, as DNA: TGCAGTGCTAGTCCAGGCTACGAGCAGTACTTC. Its protein is CSASPGYEQYF.